The present TCR beta chain was sequenced within a study of chemoradiotherapy in HPV16-positive cancers. Data came from immunoSEQ multiplex PCR; TCRdb stores just in-frame clones and leaves some out. The sample carries around 5,300 clones, around 86% recorded once. Germline assignment: CDR1 MNHEY and CDR2 SMNVEV (reference sequence). Trimming stripped 5 bases from V and 2 bases from J, with 12 bases between. The CDR3 runs to 14 residues. This sequence originates from a human donor with HPV-associated anogenital cancer. V gene TRBV27 combines with J gene TRBJ1-2; maybe TRBD1 (5 bases). Sequenced material: tumor tissue, taken from a patient who underwent chemoradiotherapy. The chain's CDR3 is CASSPGQGNYGYTF. The CDR3 bases are TGTGCCAGCAGTCCGGGCCAGGGAAACTATGGCTACACCTTC.